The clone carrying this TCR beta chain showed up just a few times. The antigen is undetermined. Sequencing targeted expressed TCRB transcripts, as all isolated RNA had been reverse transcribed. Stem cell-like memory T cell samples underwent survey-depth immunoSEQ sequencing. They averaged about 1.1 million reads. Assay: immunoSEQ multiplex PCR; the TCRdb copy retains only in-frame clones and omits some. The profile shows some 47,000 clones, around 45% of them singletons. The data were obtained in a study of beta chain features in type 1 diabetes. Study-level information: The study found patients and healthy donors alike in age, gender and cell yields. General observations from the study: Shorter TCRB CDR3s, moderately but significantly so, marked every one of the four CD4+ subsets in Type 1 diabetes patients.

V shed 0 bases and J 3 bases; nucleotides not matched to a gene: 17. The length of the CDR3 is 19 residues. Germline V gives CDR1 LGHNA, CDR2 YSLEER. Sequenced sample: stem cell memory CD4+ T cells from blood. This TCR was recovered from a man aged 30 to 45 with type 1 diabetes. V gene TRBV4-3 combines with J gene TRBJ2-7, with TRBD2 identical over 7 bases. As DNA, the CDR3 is TGCGCCAGCAGCCAAGAAACGGGGAGGGCCCTTGATTTAAGCTACGAGCAGTACTTC. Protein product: CASSQETGRALDLSYEQYF.